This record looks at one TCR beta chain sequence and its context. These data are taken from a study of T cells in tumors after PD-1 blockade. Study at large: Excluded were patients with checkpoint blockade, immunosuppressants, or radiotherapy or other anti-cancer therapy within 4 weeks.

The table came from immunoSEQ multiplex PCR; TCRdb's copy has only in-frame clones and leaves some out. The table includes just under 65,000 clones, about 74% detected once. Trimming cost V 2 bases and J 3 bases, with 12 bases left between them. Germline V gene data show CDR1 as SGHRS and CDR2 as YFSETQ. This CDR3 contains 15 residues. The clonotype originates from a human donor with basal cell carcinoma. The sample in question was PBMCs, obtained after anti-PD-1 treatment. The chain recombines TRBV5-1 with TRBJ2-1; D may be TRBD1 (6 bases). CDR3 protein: CASSLRQGIYNEQFF. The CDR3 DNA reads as TGCGCCAGCAGCTTAAGGCAGGGGATCTACAATGAGCAGTTCTTC.